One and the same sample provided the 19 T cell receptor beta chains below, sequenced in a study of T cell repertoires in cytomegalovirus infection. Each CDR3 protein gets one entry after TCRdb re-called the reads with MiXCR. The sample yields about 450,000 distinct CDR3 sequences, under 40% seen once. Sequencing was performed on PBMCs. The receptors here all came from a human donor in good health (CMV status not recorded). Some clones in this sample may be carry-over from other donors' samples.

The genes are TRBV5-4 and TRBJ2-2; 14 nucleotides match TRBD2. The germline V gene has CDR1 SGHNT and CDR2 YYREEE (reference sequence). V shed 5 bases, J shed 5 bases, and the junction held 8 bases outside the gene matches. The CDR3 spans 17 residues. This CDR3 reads CASSPGTSGGKTGELFF. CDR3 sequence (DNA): TGTGCCAGCAGTCCCGGGACTAGCGGGGGCAAAACCGGGGAGCTGTTTTTT.

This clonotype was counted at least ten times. CDR3 in amino acids: CASSLAGLAGGGTDTQYF. In nucleotides, the CDR3 is TGTGCCAGCAGCTTAGCCGGACTAGCGGGGGGAGGCACAGATACGCAGTATTTT. V usage is TRBV7-2 and J usage is TRBJ2-3; TRBD2 agrees at 14 bases. The CDR3 runs 18 residues. Germline CDR1 is SGHTA and CDR2 is FQGNSA. The junction had 3 bases not matched to a gene; V was cut back by 0 bases and J by 1 base.

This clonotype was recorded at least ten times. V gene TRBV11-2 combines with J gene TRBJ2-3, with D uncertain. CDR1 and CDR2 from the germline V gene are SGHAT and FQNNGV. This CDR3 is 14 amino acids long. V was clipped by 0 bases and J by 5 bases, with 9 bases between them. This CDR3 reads CASSLDRRQDTQYF. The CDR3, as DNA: TGTGCCAGCAGCTTAGATCGAAGGCAAGATACGCAGTATTTT.

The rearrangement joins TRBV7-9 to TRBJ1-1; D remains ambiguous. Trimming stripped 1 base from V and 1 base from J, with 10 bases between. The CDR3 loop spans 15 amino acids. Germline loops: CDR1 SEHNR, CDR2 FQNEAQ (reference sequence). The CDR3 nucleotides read TGTGCCAGCAGCTTAGGCCTTGGTGGGAACACTGAAGCTTTCTTT. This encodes CASSLGLGGNTEAFF.

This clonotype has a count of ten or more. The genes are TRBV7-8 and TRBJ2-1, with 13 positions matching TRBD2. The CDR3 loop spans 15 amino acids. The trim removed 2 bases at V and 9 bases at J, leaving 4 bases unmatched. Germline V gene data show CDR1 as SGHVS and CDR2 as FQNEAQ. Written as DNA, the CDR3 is TGTGCCAGCAGCTTAACTAGCGGGGGGGGTAGTGAGCAGTTCTTC. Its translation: CASSLTSGGGSEQFF.

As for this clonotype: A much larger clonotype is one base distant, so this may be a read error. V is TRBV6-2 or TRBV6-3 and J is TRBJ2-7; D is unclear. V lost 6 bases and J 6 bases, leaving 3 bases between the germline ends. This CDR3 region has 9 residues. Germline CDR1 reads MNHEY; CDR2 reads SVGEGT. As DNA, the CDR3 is TGTGCCAGCAGAAGCGAGCAGTACTTC. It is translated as CASRSEQYF.

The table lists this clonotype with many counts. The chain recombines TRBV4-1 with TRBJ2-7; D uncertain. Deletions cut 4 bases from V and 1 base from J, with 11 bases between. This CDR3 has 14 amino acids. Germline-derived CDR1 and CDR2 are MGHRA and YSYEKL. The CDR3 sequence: CASSPADLSYEQYF. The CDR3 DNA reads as TGCGCCAGCAGCCCGGCAGACCTTTCCTACGAGCAGTACTTC.

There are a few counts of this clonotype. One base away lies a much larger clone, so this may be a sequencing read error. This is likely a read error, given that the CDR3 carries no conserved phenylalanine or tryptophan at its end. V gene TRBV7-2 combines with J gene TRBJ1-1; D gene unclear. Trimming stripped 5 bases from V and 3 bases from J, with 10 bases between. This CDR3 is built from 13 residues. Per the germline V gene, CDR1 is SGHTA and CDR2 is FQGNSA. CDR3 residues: CASSRRTDTEAFL. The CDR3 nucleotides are TGTGCCAGCAGCCGACGGACGGACACTGAAGCTTTCTTG.

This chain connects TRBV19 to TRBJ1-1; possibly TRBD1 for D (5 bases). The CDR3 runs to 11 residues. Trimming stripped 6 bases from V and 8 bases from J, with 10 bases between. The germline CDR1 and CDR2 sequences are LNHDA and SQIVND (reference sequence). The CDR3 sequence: CASRARGEAFF. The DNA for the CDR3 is TGTGCCAGTAGGGCCCGGGGGGAAGCTTTCTTT.

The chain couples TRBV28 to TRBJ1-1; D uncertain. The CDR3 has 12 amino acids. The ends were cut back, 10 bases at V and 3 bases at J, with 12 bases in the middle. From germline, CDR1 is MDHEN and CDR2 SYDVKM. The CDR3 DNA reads TGTGCCACCGGCTGGGTGGACACTGAAGCTTTCTTT. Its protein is CATGWVDTEAFF.

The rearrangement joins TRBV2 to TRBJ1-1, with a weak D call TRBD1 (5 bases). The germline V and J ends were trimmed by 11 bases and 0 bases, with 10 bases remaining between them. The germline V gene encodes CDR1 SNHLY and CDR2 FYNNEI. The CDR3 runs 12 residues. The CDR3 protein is CAWGPLNTEAFF. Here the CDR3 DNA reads TGTGCCTGGGGACCCTTGAACACTGAAGCTTTCTTT.

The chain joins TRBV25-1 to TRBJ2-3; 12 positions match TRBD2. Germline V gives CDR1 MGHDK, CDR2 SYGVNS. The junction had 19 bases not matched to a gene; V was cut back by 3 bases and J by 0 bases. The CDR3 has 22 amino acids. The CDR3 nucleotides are TGTGCCAGCAGTGACTCTATCACTCCCCGGACTAGCGGGACGACGAGCACAGATACGCAGTATTTT. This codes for CASSDSITPRTSGTTSTDTQYF.

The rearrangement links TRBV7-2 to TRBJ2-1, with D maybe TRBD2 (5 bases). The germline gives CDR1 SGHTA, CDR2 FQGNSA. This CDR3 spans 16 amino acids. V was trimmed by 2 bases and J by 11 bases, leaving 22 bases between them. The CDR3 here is CASSLNSGIRWNKQFF. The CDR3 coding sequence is TGTGCCAGCAGCTTAAATTCGGGGATTCGGTGGAATAAGCAGTTCTTC.

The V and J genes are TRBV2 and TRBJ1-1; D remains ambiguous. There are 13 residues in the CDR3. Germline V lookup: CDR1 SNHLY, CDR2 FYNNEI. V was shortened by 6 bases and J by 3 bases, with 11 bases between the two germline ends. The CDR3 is CASRSEQDTEAFF. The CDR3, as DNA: TGTGCCAGCAGGAGCGAACAAGACACTGAAGCTTTCTTT. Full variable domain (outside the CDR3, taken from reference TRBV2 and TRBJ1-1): EPEVTQTPSHQVTQMGQEVILRCVPISNHLYFYWYRQILGQKVEFLVSFYNNEISEKSEIFDDQFSVERPDGSNFTLKIRSTKLEDSAMYFCASRSEQDTEAFFGQGTRLTVV.

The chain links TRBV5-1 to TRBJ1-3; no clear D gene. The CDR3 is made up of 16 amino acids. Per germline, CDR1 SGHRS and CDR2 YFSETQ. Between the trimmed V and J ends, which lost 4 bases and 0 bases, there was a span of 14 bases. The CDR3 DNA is TGCGCCAGCAGCCCCATAAGCGGTAACTCTGGAAACACCATATATTTT. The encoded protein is CASSPISGNSGNTIYF.

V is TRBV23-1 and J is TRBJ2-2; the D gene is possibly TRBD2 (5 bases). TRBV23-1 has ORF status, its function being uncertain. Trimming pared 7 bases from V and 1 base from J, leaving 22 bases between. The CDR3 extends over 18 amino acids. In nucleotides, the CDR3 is TGCGCCAGCACTTCCGAGAACACGGGGTCGGAGAACACCGGGGAGCTGTTTTTT. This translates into CASTSENTGSENTGELFF.

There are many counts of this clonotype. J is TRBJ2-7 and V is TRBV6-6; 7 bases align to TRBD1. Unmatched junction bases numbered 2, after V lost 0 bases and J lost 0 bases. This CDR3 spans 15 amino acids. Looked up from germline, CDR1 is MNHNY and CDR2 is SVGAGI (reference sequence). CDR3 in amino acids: CASSYSTGSSYEQYF. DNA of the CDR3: TGTGCCAGCAGTTACTCGACAGGGAGCTCCTACGAGCAGTACTTC.

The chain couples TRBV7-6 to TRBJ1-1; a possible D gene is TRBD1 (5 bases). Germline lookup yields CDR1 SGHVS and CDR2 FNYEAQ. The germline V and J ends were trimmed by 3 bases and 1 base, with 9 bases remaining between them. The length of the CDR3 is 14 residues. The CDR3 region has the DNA TGTGCCAGCAGCTTGATGGGGCAGAACACTGAAGCTTTCTTT. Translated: CASSLMGQNTEAFF. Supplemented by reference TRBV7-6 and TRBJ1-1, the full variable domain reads GAGVSQSPRYKVTKRGQDVALRCDPISGHVSLYWYRQALGQGPEFLTYFNYEAQQDKSGLPNDRFSAERPEGSISTLTIQRTEQRDSAMYRCASSLMGQNTEAFFGQGTRLTVV.

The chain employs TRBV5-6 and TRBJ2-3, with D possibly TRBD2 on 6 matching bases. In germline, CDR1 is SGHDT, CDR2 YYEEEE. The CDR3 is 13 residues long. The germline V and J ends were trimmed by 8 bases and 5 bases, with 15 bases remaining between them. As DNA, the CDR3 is TGTGCCAGTGCGGGGAGTCAGGTAGATACGCAGTATTTT. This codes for CASAGSQVDTQYF.